The 30 T cell receptor beta chains listed next were all sequenced from one sample in a study of blood T cell repertoires in COVID-19. Repertoires were generated with immunoSEQ multiplex PCR, while TCRdb's copy carries only in-frame clones and drops some. This table has roughly 180,000 clones, about 80% appearing once. The sequenced material came from PBMCs or T cells enriched from blood (not recorded which). The receptors shown here come from a man in his 60s who had been exposed to COVID-19.

The chain employs TRBV28 and TRBJ2-3, with D possibly matching TRBD2 (5 bases). The CDR3 has 12 residues. The germline V gene encodes CDR1 MDHEN and CDR2 SYDVKM. V lost 6 bases, J lost 6 bases, and 10 bases lay in between. CDR3 sequence (DNA): TGTGCCAGCAGCTACGGACTGGATACGCAGTATTTT. It yields the protein CASSYGLDTQYF.

In nucleotides, the CDR3 is TGTGCCAGCTGGTTCCCGGCTAGCGGGAGAGAAGAGACCCAGTACTTC. Translation: CASWFPASGREETQYF. The chain joins TRBV7-2 to TRBJ2-5; 10 nucleotides align to TRBD2. J was trimmed by 3 bases and V by 8 bases; bases with no gene match: 12. The germline V gene has CDR1 SGHTA and CDR2 FQGNSA. The CDR3 is made up of 16 amino acids.

The chain carries TRBV19 and TRBJ2-7; tentative D call: TRBD1 (6 bases). V lost 6 bases and J lost 3, with 9 bases in between. The CDR3 totals 12 residues. Germline CDR1 and CDR2: LNHDA and SQIVND (reference sequence). CDR3 amino acids: CASSPGDYEQYF. In DNA form, the CDR3 reads TGTGCCAGTAGCCCAGGGGACTACGAGCAGTACTTC.

V gene TRBV16 combines with J gene TRBJ1-6; the match to TRBD1 covers 7 bases. CDR1 is KGHSY, CDR2 FQNENV, per germline. CDR3 length equals 16 residues. V shed 7 bases and J 6 bases; nucleotides not matched to a gene: 12. DNA for the CDR3: TGTGCCAGCAATCTCACCCGGGACAGACTTAATTCACCCCTCCACTTT. Translating gives CASNLTRDRLNSPLHF.

The genes are TRBV30 and TRBJ1-5; 7 bases agree with TRBD1. CDR1 is GTSNPN and CDR2 is SVGIG in the germline V gene (reference sequence). The CDR3 runs 15 residues. With 1 base clipped from V and 1 base from J, the junction kept 4 bases outside the gene matches. CDR3 region: CAWSGPDRSNQPQHF. CDR3 coding DNA: TGTGCCTGGAGTGGACCGGACAGGAGCAATCAGCCCCAGCATTTT.

J is TRBJ2-5 and V is TRBV29-1, with 10 bases lining up with TRBD1. The germline V gene has CDR1 SQVTM and CDR2 ANQGSEA. V trimming: 6 bases; J trimming: 1 base; junction bases outside the gene matches: 2. This CDR3 is built from 13 residues. CDR3 DNA: TGCAGCGTGCGGACAGGGGGCCAAGAGACCCAGTACTTC. It translates to CSVRTGGQETQYF.

V gene TRBV24-1 combines with J gene TRBJ2-2; TRBD1 matches 8 bases. The V gene's germline CDR1 is KGHDR and CDR2 SFDVKD. The CDR3 is 15 amino acids. J was trimmed by 4 bases and V by 0 bases; bases with no gene match: 0. DNA of the CDR3: TGTGCCACCAGTGATTTGGGACAGGGCACCGGGGAGCTGTTTTTT. Residues: CATSDLGQGTGELFF.

In its sample, this clone is medium-sized. The gene calls are TRBV11-2 and TRBJ1-2; possibly TRBD1 for D (6 bases). Per germline, CDR1 SGHAT and CDR2 FQNNGV. This CDR3 comprises 15 residues. Deletions cut 5 bases from V and 3 bases from J, with 16 bases between. CDR3 amino acids: CASSVTGIRDYGYTF. CDR3 coding DNA: TGTGCCAGCAGCGTTACAGGGATAAGGGACTATGGCTACACCTTC. The variable domain in full, with the rest retrieved from reference TRBV11-2 and TRBJ1-2, is EAGVAQSPRYKIIEKRQSVAFWCNPISGHATLYWYQQILGQGPKLLIQFQNNGVVDDSQLPKDRFSAERLKGVDSTLKIQPAKLEDSAVYLCASSVTGIRDYGYTFGSGTRLTVV.

The count of this clone is one. The chain joins TRBV28 to TRBJ1-2, with no clear D. V lost 11 bases and J 2 bases, leaving 18 bases between the germline ends. The CDR3 is made up of 14 amino acids. CDR1 and CDR2 from the germline V gene are MDHEN and SYDVKM. CDR3 coding DNA: TGTGCCGCCACAATCCCGGGTAGAAACTATGGCTACACCTTC. Its translation: CAATIPGRNYGYTF.

This clone is a singleton in its sample. This chain connects TRBV9 to TRBJ2-7, with D perhaps matching TRBD1 (5 bases). CDR3 length equals 15 residues. V was pared by 0 bases and J by 3 bases, with 13 bases between. The germline gives CDR1 SGDLS, CDR2 YYNGEE. The CDR3 loop reads CASSVGLAGLYEQYF. CDR3 DNA: TGTGCCAGCAGCGTAGGGCTTGCAGGGCTCTACGAGCAGTACTTC.

The chain employs TRBV13 and TRBJ2-7; 7 positions agree with TRBD2. The CDR3 contains 13 residues. From germline, CDR1 is PRHDT and CDR2 FYEKMQ (reference sequence). The trim removed 7 bases at V and 2 bases at J, leaving 5 bases unmatched. As DNA, the CDR3 is TGTGCCAGCACCCAGCGGGGCGCCTACGAGCAGTACTTC. Protein: CASTQRGAYEQYF.

The CDR3 DNA follows: TGTGCCAGAGAGGACAGGGGGGAATTAGATACGCAGTATTTT. Protein product: CAREDRGELDTQYF. The V call is TRBV2, the J call TRBJ2-3, with 10 bases that match TRBD1. Germline CDR1 reads SNHLY; CDR2 reads FYNNEI. J gave up 5 bases and V 9 bases, and 8 bases lay outside the gene matches. The CDR3 runs 14 residues.

The chain carries TRBV9 and TRBJ2-5; maybe TRBD2 (7 bases). The CDR3 covers 17 residues. Germline lookup yields CDR1 SGDLS and CDR2 YYNGEE. The ends were cut back, 0 bases at V and 4 bases at J, with 19 bases in the middle. The CDR3 reads CASSVGSLGGAGETQYF. The CDR3 DNA follows: TGTGCCAGCAGCGTAGGTAGCTTAGGGGGGGCAGGAGAGACCCAGTACTTC.

V is TRBV30 and J is TRBJ2-5; D gene ambiguous. V lost 0 bases, J lost 5 bases, and 10 bases lay in between. Germline-derived CDR1 and CDR2 are GTSNPN and SVGIG (reference sequence). The CDR3 length is 13 residues. The CDR3 nucleotides read TGTGCCTGGAGTGTCCTCGTGGGCGAGACCCAGTACTTC. It specifies CAWSVLVGETQYF.

The table lists this clone with a count of one. The genes are TRBV11-2 and TRBJ2-3, with 7 bases aligning to TRBD2. The germline V gene encodes CDR1 SGHAT and CDR2 FQNNGV. The CDR3 runs to 16 residues. V lost 2 bases, J lost 6 bases, and 11 bases stayed unmatched. The CDR3 nucleotides read TGTGCCAGCAGCTTATTAGTCACAGCGGGACCCGATACGCAGTATTTT. It codes for CASSLLVTAGPDTQYF.

In this sample, this clone turned up once. This rearrangement joins TRBV10-3 to TRBJ2-3, with D possibly matching TRBD2 (6 bases). V dropped 2 bases and J dropped 2 bases, with 8 bases sitting between them. The CDR3 loop spans 14 amino acids. Per germline, CDR1 ENHRY and CDR2 SYGVKD. The CDR3 loop reads CAISEAGPTDTQYF. DNA for the CDR3: TGTGCCATCAGTGAGGCGGGGCCCACAGATACGCAGTATTTT.

V and J are TRBV3-1 (or the pseudogene TRBV3-2) and TRBJ1-5; 7 bases match TRBD1. Germline V gene data show CDR1 as LGHDT and CDR2 as YNNKEL (reference sequence). After removal of 0 bases from V and 4 bases from J, the junction contained 12 bases not matched to a gene. The CDR3 sequence is 18 residues long. In nucleotides, the CDR3 is TGTGCCAGCAGCCAAGAGCGCCGATTGGGACAGAGAAATCAGCCCCAGCATTTT. It yields the protein CASSQERRLGQRNQPQHF.

This chain connects TRBV7-8 to TRBJ2-3; 10 nucleotides align to TRBD2. There are 17 residues in the CDR3. Germline values: CDR1 SGHVS, CDR2 FQNEAQ. Unmatched junction bases numbered 11, after V lost 3 bases and J lost 5 bases. This CDR3 reads CASSFPRLAGARDTQYF. The CDR3 coding sequence is TGTGCCAGCAGCTTTCCCCGGCTAGCGGGAGCCAGAGATACGCAGTATTTT.

The rearrangement uses TRBV30 and TRBJ1-1; possibly TRBD1 for D (6 bases). V lost 4 bases and J lost 3, with 15 bases in between. CDR1 is GTSNPN, CDR2 SVGIG, per germline (reference sequence). The CDR3 is 14 residues long. CDR3 residues: CAWTLGGYYTEAFF. CDR3 nucleotide sequence: TGTGCCTGGACCCTAGGGGGATATTACACTGAAGCTTTCTTT.

This clone was detected only a few times. The chain joins TRBV6-1 to TRBJ1-1, with D hard to call. The CDR3 length is 14 residues. CDR1 and CDR2 (germline): MNHNS, SASEGT. Trimming stripped 0 bases from V and 1 base from J, with 6 bases between. The CDR3 DNA sequence: TGTGCCAGCAGTGAAGCTGGCGGGAACACTGAAGCTTTCTTT. Translating gives CASSEAGGNTEAFF.

The J gene is TRBJ2-7, the V gene TRBV21-1; the tabulated D call, TRBD2, remains unverified against the DNA. TRBV21-1 is classified as a pseudogene. CDR3 length equals 15 residues. The CDR3 reads CASGGTGASSYEQYF. CDR3 nucleotide sequence: TGTGCCAGCGGGGGGACGGGCGCCAGCTCCTACGAGCAGTACTTC.

This clone was seen more than once but under ten times. The rearrangement links TRBV30 to TRBJ1-1; 7 bases are a match to TRBD1. The CDR3 spans 12 residues. V lost 5 bases and J lost 6; bases outside the gene matches: 6. CDR1 is GTSNPN, CDR2 SVGIG, per germline (reference sequence). The CDR3 loop is CAWDRVTSEAFF. Written as DNA, the CDR3 is TGTGCCTGGGACAGGGTAACTTCTGAAGCTTTCTTT.

This chain links TRBV5-4 with TRBJ1-2, with TRBD1 matching 7 bases. V was pared by 3 bases and J by 1 base, with 9 bases of the junction left unmatched. The CDR3 is 16 residues long. Germline-derived CDR1 and CDR2 are SGHNT and YYREEE (reference sequence). CDR3 sequence (DNA): TGTGCCAGCAGCTCTGAAGGGGGCCCTCATAACTATGGCTACACCTTC. The encoded protein is CASSSEGGPHNYGYTF.

V is TRBV25-1 and J is TRBJ1-6; 8 nucleotides agree with TRBD1. With V trimmed by 6 bases and J by 6 bases, 4 bases remained unmatched. Germline loops: CDR1 MGHDK, CDR2 SYGVNS. The length of the CDR3 is 14 residues. CDR3 nucleotides: TGTGCCAGCAGACAGACAGGGGCTAATTCACCCCTCCACTTT. This codes for CASRQTGANSPLHF.

This chain uses TRBV11-2 with TRBJ2-2, with D uncertain. V was shortened by 1 base and J by 4 bases, with 7 bases between the two germline ends. CDR1 and CDR2 (germline): SGHAT, FQNNGV. The CDR3 covers 14 residues. The CDR3 region is CASSLVRSTGELFF. CDR3 nucleotide sequence: TGTGCCAGCAGCTTAGTCCGTTCCACCGGGGAGCTGTTTTTT.

This clone came up a few times. Written as DNA, the CDR3 is TGTGCCAGCAGCGAAGGACTAGCGGGGTATAACAATGAGCAGTTCTTC. This translates into CASSEGLAGYNNEQFF. The chain combines TRBV9 with TRBJ2-1, with 12 bases matching TRBD2. There are 16 residues in the CDR3. J lost 5 bases, V lost 3 bases, and 6 bases had no gene match. The germline gives CDR1 SGDLS, CDR2 YYNGEE.

J is TRBJ2-3 and V is TRBV7-3, with D perhaps matching TRBD1 (6 bases). Trimming cost V 3 bases and J 3 bases, with 10 bases left between them. Germline-derived CDR1 and CDR2 are SGHTA and FQGTGA. The CDR3 consists of 14 residues. Here the CDR3 DNA reads TGTGCCAGCAGCTTCGGTAGGGGGACAGATACGCAGTATTTT. It translates to CASSFGRGTDTQYF.

The chain has TRBV7-3 and TRBJ2-5, with 10 bases matching TRBD2. Trimming cost V 5 bases and J 4 bases; bases outside gene matches: 4. This CDR3 spans 14 amino acids. The germline V gene encodes CDR1 SGHTA and CDR2 FQGTGA. The DNA for the CDR3 is TGTGCCAGCAGCCCGCTAGCGGGAGCAGAGACCCAGTACTTC. It encodes CASSPLAGAETQYF.

The DNA for the CDR3 is TGTGCCACCAGTGATTCTAGCGGGTCCTACAATGAGCAGTTCTTC. Translating gives CATSDSSGSYNEQFF. The V and J genes are TRBV24-1 and TRBJ2-1; TRBD2 agrees at 8 bases. Germline loops: CDR1 KGHDR, CDR2 SFDVKD. CDR3 size: 15 residues. The trim removed 2 bases at V and 1 base at J, leaving 0 bases unmatched.

CDR3 nucleotides: TGTGCCAGCAGCCCGGAGGTTAGCGGATACAATGAGCAGTTCTTC. Its translation is CASSPEVSGYNEQFF. The gene calls are TRBV5-4 and TRBJ2-1; D is possibly TRBD2 (6 bases). CDR1 is SGHNT, CDR2 YYREEE, per germline (reference sequence). V was pared by 4 bases and J by 4 bases, with 15 bases between. The CDR3 loop spans 15 amino acids.